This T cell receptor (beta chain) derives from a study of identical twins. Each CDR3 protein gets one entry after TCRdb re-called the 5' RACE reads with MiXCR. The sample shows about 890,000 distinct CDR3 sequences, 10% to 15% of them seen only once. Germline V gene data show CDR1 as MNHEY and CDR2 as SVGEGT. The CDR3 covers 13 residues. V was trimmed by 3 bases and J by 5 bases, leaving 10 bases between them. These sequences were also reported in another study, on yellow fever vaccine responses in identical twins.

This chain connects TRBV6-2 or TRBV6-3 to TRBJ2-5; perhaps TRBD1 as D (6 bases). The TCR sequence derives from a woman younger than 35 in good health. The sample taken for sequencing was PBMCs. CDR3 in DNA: TGTGCCAGCAGTTATTGGGGGCGGGAGACCCAGTACTTC. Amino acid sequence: CASSYWGRETQYF.